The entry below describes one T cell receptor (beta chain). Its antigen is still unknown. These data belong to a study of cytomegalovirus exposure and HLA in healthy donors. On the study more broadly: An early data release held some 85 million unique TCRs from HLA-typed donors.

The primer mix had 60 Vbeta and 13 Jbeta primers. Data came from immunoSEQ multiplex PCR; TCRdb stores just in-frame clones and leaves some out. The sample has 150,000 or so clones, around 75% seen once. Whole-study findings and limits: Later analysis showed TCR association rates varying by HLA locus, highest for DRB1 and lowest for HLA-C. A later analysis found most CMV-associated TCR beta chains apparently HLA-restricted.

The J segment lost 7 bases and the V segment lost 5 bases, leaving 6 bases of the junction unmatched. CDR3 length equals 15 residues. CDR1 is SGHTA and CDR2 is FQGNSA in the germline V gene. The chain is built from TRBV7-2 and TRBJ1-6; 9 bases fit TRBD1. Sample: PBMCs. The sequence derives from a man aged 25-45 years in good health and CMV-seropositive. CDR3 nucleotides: TGTGCCAGCAGCACCTCACAGGGGGCAAATTCACCCCTCCACTTT. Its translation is CASSTSQGANSPLHF.